This T cell receptor beta chain was sequenced for a study of OX40 agonist ivuxolimab in advanced cancers. About the study: Dose-escalation subjects each had hepatocellular carcinoma, melanoma, renal cell or head and neck cancer. Two patients with cutaneous melanoma and one with hepatocellular carcinoma, three in total, showed partial responses.

The study, taken as a whole, reports: Normalized T-cell clonal expansion was also low in some nonresponders.

With regard to this clone: Its antigen is not identified.

The table came from immunoSEQ multiplex PCR; TCRdb's copy has only in-frame clones and leaves some out. The sample yields tens of thousands of clones, about 81% seen once. The source material was CD4+ or CD8+ T cells sorted from blood, sampled in a trial of the OX40 agonist ivuxolimab. The receptor was isolated from an adult with an advanced solid tumor such as melanoma, head and neck, liver or kidney cancer.

The CDR3 coding sequence is TGTGCCAGCAGCTTTCTCAGCTCTGGAAACACCATATATTTT. Encoded protein: CASSFLSSGNTIYF. This chain links TRBV5-6 with TRBJ1-3; D remains ambiguous. The CDR3 loop spans 14 amino acids. Germline CDR1 reads SGHDT; CDR2 reads YYEEEE. Trimming pared 2 bases from V and 0 bases from J, leaving 6 bases between. The variable domain in full, with the rest retrieved from reference TRBV5-6 and TRBJ1-3, is DAGVTQSPTHLIKTRGQQVTLRCSPKSGHDTVSWYQQALGQGPQFIFQYYEEEERQRGNFPDRFSGHQFPNYSSELNVNALLLGDSALYLCASSFLSSGNTIYFGEGSWLTVV.